Presented here are 9 T cell receptor beta chains from one specimen sequenced in a study of OX40 agonist ivuxolimab in advanced cancers. Produced via immunoSEQ multiplex PCR; TCRdb's table is partial and in-frame only. The sample consists of around 44,000 clones, around 87% of them appearing once. This material consisted of CD4+ or CD8+ T cells sorted from blood, taken in a trial of the OX40 agonist ivuxolimab. The source is an adult with an advanced solid tumor such as melanoma, head and neck, liver or kidney cancer.

This chain links TRBV7-3 with TRBJ1-3, with unresolved D. The CDR3 has 15 residues. CDR1 is SGHTA, CDR2 FQGTGA, per germline. V was pared by 2 bases and J by 2 bases, with 10 bases between. The CDR3, as DNA: TGTGCCAGCAGCTTAGACCCCAGTACTGGAAACACCATATATTTT. Translated, it gives CASSLDPSTGNTIYF.

The chain combines TRBV6-1 with TRBJ2-7; 9 positions agree with TRBD2. The V gene's germline CDR1 is MNHNS and CDR2 SASEGT. CDR3 size: 16 residues. V shed 4 bases and J 4 bases; nucleotides not matched to a gene: 11. CDR3 bases: TGTGCCAGCAGTGCTATAGCGGGAGTATCGACGTACGAGCAGTACTTC. This translates into CASSAIAGVSTYEQYF.

The V call is TRBV7-6, the J call TRBJ1-2, with D maybe TRBD1 (6 bases). This CDR3 region has 13 residues. Trimming removed 1 base at V and 8 bases at J, with 11 bases between. Germline V gene lookup returns CDR1 SGHVS and CDR2 FNYEAQ. CDR3 coding DNA: TGTGCCAGCAGCTTAGTTGAGGGGGGCGGCTACACCTTC. Its translation: CASSLVEGGGYTF. The entire variable domain, with the rest obtained from reference TRBV7-6 and TRBJ1-2, is as follows: GAGVSQSPRYKVTKRGQDVALRCDPISGHVSLYWYRQALGQGPEFLTYFNYEAQQDKSGLPNDRFSAERPEGSISTLTIQRTEQRDSAMYRCASSLVEGGGYTFGSGTRLTVV.

The chain joins TRBV6-5 to TRBJ1-4; no clear D gene. CDR3 length: 13 amino acids. CDR1 and CDR2 from the germline V gene are MNHEY and SVGAGI. CDR3 amino acids: CATTRSGEEKLFF. In DNA, the CDR3 is TGTGCAACCACGAGGAGCGGTGAGGAAAAACTGTTTTTT.

In its sample, this clone was seen once. V is TRBV28 and J is TRBJ1-2; TRBD1 might be the D (5 bases). This CDR3 region has 10 residues. CDR1 and CDR2 from the germline V gene are MDHEN and SYDVKM. The CDR3 reads CGTGQLGYTF. CDR3 in DNA: TGTGGTACGGGGCAGCTTGGCTACACCTTC.

This chain links TRBV27 with TRBJ2-7; D is unclear. The germline V and J ends were trimmed by 5 bases and 3 bases, with 11 bases remaining between them. The germline V gene encodes CDR1 MNHEY and CDR2 SMNVEV (reference sequence). This CDR3 is 13 amino acids long. In nucleotides, the CDR3 is TGTGCCAGCAGTAGGGCGGAGCGCTACGAGCAGTACTTC. Translation gives CASSRAERYEQYF.

This clone was detected once. The V call is TRBV14, the J call TRBJ2-1, with D perhaps assigned TRBD1 or TRBD2 (5 bases each). Trimming left V 1 base short and J 0 bases short, with 10 bases between. The CDR3 extends over 16 amino acids. Per the germline V gene, CDR1 is SGHDN and CDR2 is FVKESK. In DNA, the CDR3 is TGTGCCAGCAGCCAAGTTGGGACCGGCTCCTACAATGAGCAGTTCTTC. Protein: CASSQVGTGSYNEQFF.

The chain joins TRBV5-4 to TRBJ1-1, with 9 bases that match TRBD1. The CDR3 contains 14 residues. Per germline, CDR1 SGHNT and CDR2 YYREEE (reference sequence). V shed 3 bases, J shed 3 bases, and the junction held 3 bases outside the gene matches. The CDR3 region has the DNA TGTGCCAGCAGCTGGGGACAGGGTTACACTGAAGCTTTCTTT. Protein product: CASSWGQGYTEAFF.

Written as DNA, the CDR3 is TGTGCCAGCAGCTTGGAGGGTGGTGAGCAGTTCTTC. This codes for CASSLEGGEQFF. This chain uses TRBV5-6 with TRBJ2-1; no clear D gene. In germline, CDR1 is SGHDT, CDR2 YYEEEE. The V end lost 0 bases, the J end lost 9 bases, and 7 bases lay between the germline ends. This CDR3 spans 12 amino acids.